These T cell receptor beta chains were read from a single sample in a study of T cells after yellow fever vaccination. TCRdb processed the 5' RACE reads anew with MiXCR; each CDR3 protein has one entry. Found here are about 370,000 distinct CDR3 sequences, around 10% of them singletons; the top ten hold around 18%. The source material was PBMCs, sampled on the day of the first yellow fever vaccination. All receptors derive from a young man who received the YFV17D yellow fever vaccine. The CDR3 runs from the conserved cysteine through the conserved F or W. Fields, in order: V gene, J gene, clone size, D gene, CDR3 protein, CDR3 DNA. The D gene is left open where the match is weak. Expanded clones are given a class, and other clones once, few, many or no size at all.

v_call: TRBV7-2
j_call: TRBJ2-2
clone_size: many
d_call: TRBD2
cdr3_aa: CASSSQRGGRGTGELFF
cdr3_nt: TGTGCCAGCAGCTCTCAGCGGGGGGGCCGAGGCACCGGGGAGCTGTTTTTT

v_call: TRBV6-5
j_call: TRBJ1-1
clone_size: .
d_call: TRBD1
cdr3_aa: CASSRDSEAFF
cdr3_nt: TGTGCCAGCAGTAGGGACAGTGAAGCTTTCTTT

v_call: TRBV23-1
j_call: TRBJ2-5
clone_size: many
d_call: .
cdr3_aa: CASSQSGNKYQETQYF
cdr3_nt: TGCGCCAGCAGTCAGTCGGGGAATAAGTACCAAGAGACCCAGTACTTC

v_call: TRBV5-4
j_call: TRBJ2-3
clone_size: few
d_call: .
cdr3_aa: CASSPQEPDTQYF
cdr3_nt: TGTGCCAGCAGCCCGCAGGAACCAGATACGCAGTATTTT

v_call: TRBV25-1
j_call: TRBJ1-4
clone_size: many
d_call: .
cdr3_aa: CASSDIQSNEKLFF
cdr3_nt: TGTGCCAGCAGTGATATACAGTCTAATGAAAAACTGTTTTTT

v_call: TRBV6-1
j_call: TRBJ1-3
clone_size: .
d_call: .
cdr3_aa: CASRPTGSNGNTIYF
cdr3_nt: TGTGCCAGCAGGCCCACAGGGTCGAATGGAAACACCATATATTTT

v_call: TRBV12-3/TRBV12-4
j_call: TRBJ2-7
clone_size: .
d_call: TRBD2
cdr3_aa: CASSLSLAGVEQYF
cdr3_nt: TGTGCCAGCAGTTTAAGTCTAGCGGGCGTTGAGCAGTACTTC

v_call: TRBV5-1
j_call: TRBJ2-3
clone_size: many
d_call: TRBD1
cdr3_aa: CASSLRQGSDTQYF
cdr3_nt: TGCGCCAGCAGCTTGCGACAGGGGTCAGATACGCAGTATTTT

v_call: TRBV20-1
j_call: TRBJ1-5
clone_size: few
d_call: .
cdr3_aa: CSARDLGRSNQPQHF
cdr3_nt: TGCAGTGCTAGAGATTTGGGAAGGAGCAATCAGCCCCAGCATTTT

v_call: TRBV7-8
j_call: TRBJ2-2
clone_size: many
d_call: .
cdr3_aa: CASSSTLTGELFF
cdr3_nt: TGCGCCAGCAGCTCCACTTTGACCGGGGAGCTGTTTTTT

v_call: TRBV6-2/TRBV6-3
j_call: TRBJ2-2
clone_size: .
d_call: .
cdr3_aa: CASSGANTGELFF
cdr3_nt: TGTGCCAGCAGCGGAGCGAACACCGGGGAGCTGTTTTTT

v_call: TRBV9
j_call: TRBJ2-5
clone_size: .
d_call: .
cdr3_aa: CASSVDAPGRAQYF
cdr3_nt: TGTGCCAGCAGCGTAGACGCGCCGGGGCGGGCCCAGTACTTC

v_call: TRBV7-2
j_call: TRBJ1-3
clone_size: .
d_call: .
cdr3_aa: CASSRVQGAGNTIYF
cdr3_nt: TGTGCCAGCAGCCGGGTCCAGGGCGCTGGAAACACCATATATTTT

v_call: TRBV6-6
j_call: TRBJ2-5
clone_size: .
d_call: TRBD2
cdr3_aa: CASSGGGGETQYF
cdr3_nt: TGTGCCTCCTCCGGCGGGGGAGGAGAGACCCAGTACTTC

v_call: TRBV12-3/TRBV12-4
j_call: TRBJ1-2
clone_size: few
d_call: .
cdr3_aa: CASNSRPTNYGYTF
cdr3_nt: TGTGCCAGCAACTCGAGACCAACTAACTATGGCTACACCTTC

v_call: TRBV6-5
j_call: TRBJ2-2
clone_size: many
d_call: TRBD2
cdr3_aa: CATGGLGGELFF
cdr3_nt: TGTGCCACGGGGGGATTGGGCGGGGAGCTGTTTTTT

v_call: TRBV5-4
j_call: TRBJ2-7
clone_size: many
d_call: TRBD2
cdr3_aa: CASSAAGGLSYEQYF
cdr3_nt: TGTGCCAGCAGCGCAGCGGGGGGTCTCTCCTACGAGCAGTACTTC

v_call: TRBV18
j_call: TRBJ1-1
clone_size: few
d_call: TRBD1
cdr3_aa: CASSPSEGRTGTGTEAFF
cdr3_nt: TGTGCCAGCTCACCATCGGAGGGGCGGACAGGGACGGGCACTGAAGCTTTCTTT

v_call: TRBV29-1
j_call: TRBJ2-2
clone_size: .
d_call: .
cdr3_aa: CSVSGDTGELFF
cdr3_nt: TGCAGCGTCTCCGGGGACACCGGGGAGCTGTTTTTT

v_call: TRBV27
j_call: TRBJ2-4
clone_size: .
d_call: TRBD1
cdr3_aa: CASSHIGQANFQYF
cdr3_nt: TGTGCCAGCAGCCACATTGGACAGGCCAACTTTCAGTACTTC

v_call: TRBV30
j_call: TRBJ1-1
clone_size: few
d_call: TRBD1
cdr3_aa: CAWSQGGAFF
cdr3_nt: TGTGCCTGGAGTCAGGGGGGGGCTTTCTTT

v_call: TRBV7-2
j_call: TRBJ2-7
clone_size: .
d_call: .
cdr3_aa: CASSLLGSYYEQYF
cdr3_nt: TGTGCCAGCAGCTTATTGGGCTCCTACTACGAGCAGTACTTC